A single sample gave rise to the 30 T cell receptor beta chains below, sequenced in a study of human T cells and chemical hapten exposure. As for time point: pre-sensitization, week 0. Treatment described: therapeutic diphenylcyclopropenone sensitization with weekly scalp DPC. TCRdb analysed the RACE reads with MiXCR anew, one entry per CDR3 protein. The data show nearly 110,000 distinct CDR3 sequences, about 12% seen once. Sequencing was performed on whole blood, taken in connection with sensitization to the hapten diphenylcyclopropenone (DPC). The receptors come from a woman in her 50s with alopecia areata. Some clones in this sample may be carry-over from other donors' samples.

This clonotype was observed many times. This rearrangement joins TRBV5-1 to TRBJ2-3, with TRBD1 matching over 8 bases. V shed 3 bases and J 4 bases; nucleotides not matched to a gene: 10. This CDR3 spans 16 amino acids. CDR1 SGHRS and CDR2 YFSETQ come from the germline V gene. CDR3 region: CASSYRTGPGPDTQYF. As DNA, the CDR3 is TGCGCCAGCAGCTACCGGACAGGGCCGGGGCCAGATACGCAGTATTTT.

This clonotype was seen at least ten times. The CDR3 nucleotides are TGTGCCAGCAGTTCCCCACAGGGAACCGAGCAGTACTTC. This translates into CASSSPQGTEQYF. V is TRBV6-2 or TRBV6-3 and J is TRBJ2-7; a weak D match, TRBD1 (6 bases). The CDR3 is made up of 13 amino acids. Trimming stripped 4 bases from V and 6 bases from J, with 13 bases between. Per the germline V gene, CDR1 is MNHEY and CDR2 is SVGEGT.

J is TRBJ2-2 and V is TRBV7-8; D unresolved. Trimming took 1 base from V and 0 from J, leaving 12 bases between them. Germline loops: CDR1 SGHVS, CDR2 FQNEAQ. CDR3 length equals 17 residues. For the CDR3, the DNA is TGTGCCAGCAGCTTAGGTCCCCTTGTAGCGAACACCGGGGAGCTGTTTTTT. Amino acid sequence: CASSLGPLVANTGELFF.

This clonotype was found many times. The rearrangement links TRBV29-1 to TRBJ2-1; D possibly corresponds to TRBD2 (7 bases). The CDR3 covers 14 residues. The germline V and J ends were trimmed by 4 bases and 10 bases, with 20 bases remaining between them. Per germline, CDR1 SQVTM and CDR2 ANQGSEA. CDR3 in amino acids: CSVVGQGTGGEQFF. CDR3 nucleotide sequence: TGCAGCGTTGTTGGGCAGGGGACGGGAGGAGAGCAGTTCTTC.

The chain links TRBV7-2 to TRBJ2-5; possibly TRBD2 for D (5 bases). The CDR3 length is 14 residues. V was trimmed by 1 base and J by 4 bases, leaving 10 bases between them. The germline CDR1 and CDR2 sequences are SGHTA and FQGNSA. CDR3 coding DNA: TGTGCCAGCAGCTTAGGGGGAGAGCTAGAGACCCAGTACTTC. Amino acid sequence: CASSLGGELETQYF.

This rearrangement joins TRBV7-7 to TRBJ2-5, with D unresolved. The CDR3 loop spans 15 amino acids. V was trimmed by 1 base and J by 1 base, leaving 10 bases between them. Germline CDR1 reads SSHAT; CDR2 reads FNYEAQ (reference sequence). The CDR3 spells CASSLGGTSQETQYF. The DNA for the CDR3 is TGTGCCAGCAGCTTAGGCGGTACCTCCCAAGAGACCCAGTACTTC.

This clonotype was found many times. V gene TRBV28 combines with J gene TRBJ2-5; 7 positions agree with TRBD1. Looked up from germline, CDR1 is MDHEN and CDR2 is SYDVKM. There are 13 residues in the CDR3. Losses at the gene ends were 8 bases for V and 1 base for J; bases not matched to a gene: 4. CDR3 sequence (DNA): TGTGCCAGCTCACCAGGGGGCCAAGAGACCCAGTACTTC. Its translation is CASSPGGQETQYF.

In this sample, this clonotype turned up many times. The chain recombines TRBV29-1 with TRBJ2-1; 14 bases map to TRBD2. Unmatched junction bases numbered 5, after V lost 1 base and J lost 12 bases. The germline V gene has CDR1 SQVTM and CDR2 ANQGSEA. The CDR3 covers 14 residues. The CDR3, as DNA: TGCAGCGTTGAAGGTGGGACTAGCGGGAGTTTGCAGTTCTTC. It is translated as CSVEGGTSGSLQFF.

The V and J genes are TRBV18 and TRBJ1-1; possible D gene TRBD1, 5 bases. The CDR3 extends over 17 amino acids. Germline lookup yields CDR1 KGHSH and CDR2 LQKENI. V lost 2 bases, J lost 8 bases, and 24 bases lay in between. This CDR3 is CASSPMLTQGLFAEAFF. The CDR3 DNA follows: TGTGCCAGCTCACCAATGTTAACCCAGGGACTATTCGCCGAAGCTTTCTTT.

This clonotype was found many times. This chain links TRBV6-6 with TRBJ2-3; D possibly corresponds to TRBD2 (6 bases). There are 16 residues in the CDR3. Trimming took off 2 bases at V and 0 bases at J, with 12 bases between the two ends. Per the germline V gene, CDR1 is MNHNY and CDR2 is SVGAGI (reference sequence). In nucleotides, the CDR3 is TGTGCCAGCAGTTACGCGGGTGGGACTAGCACAGATACGCAGTATTTT. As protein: CASSYAGGTSTDTQYF.

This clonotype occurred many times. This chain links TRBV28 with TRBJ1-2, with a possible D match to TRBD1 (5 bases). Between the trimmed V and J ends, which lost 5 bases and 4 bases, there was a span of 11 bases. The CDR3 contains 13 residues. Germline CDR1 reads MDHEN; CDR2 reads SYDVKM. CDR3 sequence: CASSGGTFYGYTF. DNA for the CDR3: TGTGCCAGCAGTGGGGGGACCTTCTATGGCTACACCTTC.

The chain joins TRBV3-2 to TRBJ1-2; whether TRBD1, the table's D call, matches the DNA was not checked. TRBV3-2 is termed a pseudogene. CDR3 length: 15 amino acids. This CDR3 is CASSQIRDGNYGYTF. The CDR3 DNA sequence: TGTGCCAGCAGCCAAATTAGGGACGGAAACTATGGCTACACCTTC.

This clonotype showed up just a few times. CDR3 in DNA: TGTGCCAGCAGCCAAGCAGCGGGGGTCTACAATGAGCAGTTCTTC. This codes for CASSQAAGVYNEQFF. The chain uses TRBV3-1 and TRBJ2-1; TRBD2 matches 8 bases. Germline V lookup: CDR1 LGHDT, CDR2 YNNKEL (reference sequence). There are 15 residues in the CDR3. After removal of 1 base from V and 3 bases from J, the junction contained 2 bases not matched to a gene.

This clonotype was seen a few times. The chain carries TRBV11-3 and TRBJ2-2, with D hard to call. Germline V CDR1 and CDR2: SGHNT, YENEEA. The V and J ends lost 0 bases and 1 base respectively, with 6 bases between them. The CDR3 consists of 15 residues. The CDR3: CASSLDNLNTGELFF. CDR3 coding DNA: TGTGCCAGCAGCTTAGACAATTTGAACACCGGGGAGCTGTTTTTT.

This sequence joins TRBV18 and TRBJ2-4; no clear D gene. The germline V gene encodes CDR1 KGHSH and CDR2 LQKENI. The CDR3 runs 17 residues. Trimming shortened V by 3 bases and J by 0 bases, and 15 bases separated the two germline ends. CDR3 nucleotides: TGTGCCAGCTCACCGATCGCCGGCAATCTAGCCAAAAACATTCAGTACTTC. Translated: CASSPIAGNLAKNIQYF.

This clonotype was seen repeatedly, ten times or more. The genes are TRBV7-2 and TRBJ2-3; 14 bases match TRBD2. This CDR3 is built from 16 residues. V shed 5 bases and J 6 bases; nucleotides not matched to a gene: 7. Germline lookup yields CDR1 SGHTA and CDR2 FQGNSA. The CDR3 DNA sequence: TGTGCCAGCAGCGTCGGACTAGCGGGGGGCCCCGATACGCAGTATTTT. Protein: CASSVGLAGGPDTQYF. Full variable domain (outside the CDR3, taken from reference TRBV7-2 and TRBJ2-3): GAGVSQSPSNKVTEKGKDVELRCDPISGHTALYWYRQSLGQGLEFLIYFQGNSAPDKSGLPSDRFSAERTGGSVSTLTIQRTQQEDSAVYLCASSVGLAGGPDTQYFGPGTRLTVL.

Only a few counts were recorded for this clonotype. This chain's CDR3 is CASSEISGANVLTF. The CDR3 nucleotides read TGTGCCAGCAGTGAAATCTCTGGGGCCAACGTCCTGACTTTC. The rearrangement links TRBV6-1 to TRBJ2-6; no firm D call. The V end lost 2 bases, the J end lost 0 bases, and 2 bases lay between the germline ends. The germline CDR1 and CDR2 sequences are MNHNS and SASEGT. CDR3 length: 14 amino acids.

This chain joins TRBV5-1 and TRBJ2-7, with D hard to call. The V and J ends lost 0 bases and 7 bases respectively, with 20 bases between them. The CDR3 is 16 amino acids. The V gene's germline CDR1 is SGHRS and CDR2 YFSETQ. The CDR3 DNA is TGCGCCAGCAGCTTGGGGCTGTCGACTGCTTTGGGGGAGCAGTACTTC. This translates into CASSLGLSTALGEQYF.

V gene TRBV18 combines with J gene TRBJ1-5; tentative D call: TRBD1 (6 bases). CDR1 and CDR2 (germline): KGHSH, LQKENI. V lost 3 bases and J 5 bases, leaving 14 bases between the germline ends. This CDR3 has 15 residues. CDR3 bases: TGTGCCAGCTCACCCCTGACAGGCTTCGATCAGCCCCAGCATTTT. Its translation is CASSPLTGFDQPQHF.

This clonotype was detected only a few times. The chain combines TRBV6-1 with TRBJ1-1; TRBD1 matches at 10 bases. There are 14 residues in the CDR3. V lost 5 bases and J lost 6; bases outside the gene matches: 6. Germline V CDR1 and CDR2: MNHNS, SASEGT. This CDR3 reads CASSLTGGVAEAFF. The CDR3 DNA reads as TGTGCCAGCAGTCTGACAGGGGGCGTTGCTGAAGCTTTCTTT.

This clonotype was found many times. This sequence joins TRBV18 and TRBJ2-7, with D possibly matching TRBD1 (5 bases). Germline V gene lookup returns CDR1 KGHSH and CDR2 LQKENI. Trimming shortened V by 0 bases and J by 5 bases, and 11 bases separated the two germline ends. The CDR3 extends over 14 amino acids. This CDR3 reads CASSPPHQGNEQYF. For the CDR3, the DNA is TGTGCCAGCTCACCACCCCATCAGGGCAACGAGCAGTACTTC.

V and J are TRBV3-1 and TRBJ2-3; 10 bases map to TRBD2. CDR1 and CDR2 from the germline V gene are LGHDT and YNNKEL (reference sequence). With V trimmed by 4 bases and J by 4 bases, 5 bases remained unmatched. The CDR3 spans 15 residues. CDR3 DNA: TGTGCCAGCAGCCCGGGACTAGCGACCCCAGATACGCAGTATTTT. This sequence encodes CASSPGLATPDTQYF.

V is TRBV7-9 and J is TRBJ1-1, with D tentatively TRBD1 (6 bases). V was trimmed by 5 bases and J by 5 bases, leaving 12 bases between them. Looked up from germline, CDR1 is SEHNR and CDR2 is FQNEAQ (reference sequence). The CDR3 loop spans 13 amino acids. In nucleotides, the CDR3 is TGTGCCAGCAGCGCAGGGGTCGGGACTGAAGCTTTCTTT. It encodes CASSAGVGTEAFF.

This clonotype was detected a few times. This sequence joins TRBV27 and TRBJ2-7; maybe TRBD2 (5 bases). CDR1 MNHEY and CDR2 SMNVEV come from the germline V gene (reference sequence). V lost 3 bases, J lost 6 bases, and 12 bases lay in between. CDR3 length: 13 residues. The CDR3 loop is CASSFREIGEQYF. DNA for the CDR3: TGTGCCAGCAGTTTCCGGGAAATAGGCGAGCAGTACTTC.

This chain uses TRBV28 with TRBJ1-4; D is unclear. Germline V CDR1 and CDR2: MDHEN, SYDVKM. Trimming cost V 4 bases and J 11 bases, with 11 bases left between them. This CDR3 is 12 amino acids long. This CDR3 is CASSSYRLKLFF. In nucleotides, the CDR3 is TGTGCCAGCAGTTCATACCGGCTTAAACTGTTTTTT.

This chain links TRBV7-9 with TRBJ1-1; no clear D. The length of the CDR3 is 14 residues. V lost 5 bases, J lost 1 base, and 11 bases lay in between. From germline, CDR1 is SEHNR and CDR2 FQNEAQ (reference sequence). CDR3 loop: CASSPSWGNTEAFF. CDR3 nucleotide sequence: TGTGCCAGCAGCCCCTCCTGGGGGAACACTGAAGCTTTCTTT. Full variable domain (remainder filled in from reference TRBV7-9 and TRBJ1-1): DTGVSQNPRHKITKRGQNVTFRCDPISEHNRLYWYRQTLGQGPEFLTYFQNEAQLEKSRLLSDRFSAERPKGSFSTLEIQRTEQGDSAMYLCASSPSWGNTEAFFGQGTRLTVV.

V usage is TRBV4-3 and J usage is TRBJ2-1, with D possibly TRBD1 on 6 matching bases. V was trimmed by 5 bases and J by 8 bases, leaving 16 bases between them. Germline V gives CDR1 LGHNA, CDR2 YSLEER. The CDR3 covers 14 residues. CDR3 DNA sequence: TGCGCCAGCAGCTCACGACAGGAGCTTCATGAGCAGTTCTTC. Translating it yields CASSSRQELHEQFF.

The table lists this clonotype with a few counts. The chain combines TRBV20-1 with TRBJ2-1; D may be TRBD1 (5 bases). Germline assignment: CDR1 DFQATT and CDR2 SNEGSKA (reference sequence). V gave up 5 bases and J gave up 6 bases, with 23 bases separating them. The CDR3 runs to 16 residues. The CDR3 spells CSAGHSRGAMPNEQFF. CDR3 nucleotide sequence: TGCAGTGCTGGGCACTCACGTGGGGCAATGCCCAATGAGCAGTTCTTC.

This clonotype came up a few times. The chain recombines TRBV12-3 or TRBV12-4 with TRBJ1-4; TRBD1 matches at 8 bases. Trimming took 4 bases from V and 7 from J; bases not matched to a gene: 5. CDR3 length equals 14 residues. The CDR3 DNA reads TGTGCCAGCAGTTCGACAGGGGTCGGTGAAAAACTGTTTTTT. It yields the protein CASSSTGVGEKLFF.

This chain's CDR3 is CASSFYGEEKLFF. The CDR3 DNA follows: TGTGCCAGCAGTTTTTATGGGGAGGAAAAACTGTTTTTT. The chain links TRBV12-3 or TRBV12-4 to TRBJ1-4; D call uncertain. CDR3 length: 13 residues. V lost 3 bases and J 8 bases, leaving 10 bases between the germline ends.